These T cell receptor beta chains were read from a single sample in a study of PD-1 blockade in classical Hodgkin lymphoma. Clones were read by immunoSEQ multiplex PCR, and TCRdb kept only the in-frame ones, dropping some. The sample lists some 96,000 clones, about 92% occurring once. The sequenced sample was peripheral blood mononuclear cells (PBMCs), obtained before the fourth cycle of nivolumab. These receptor sequences come from a human donor with classical Hodgkin lymphoma. Each CDR3 is given without its conserved first and last residue.

v_call	j_call	cdr3_aa
TRBV6-1	TRBJ1-2	ASQRGIYGYT
TRBV19	TRBJ2-5	ASSPELALGIETQY
TRBV7-3	TRBJ2-5	ASSPPGGQETQY
TRBV7-9	NA	ASSRLAGVFYEQY
TRBV28	TRBJ1-2	ASTANYGYT
TRBV25-1	NA	ASAPYNGAPGYEQY
TRBV6-4	TRBJ1-1	ASSAGPNTEAF
TRBV20-1	TRBJ1-1	SAARAVEAF
TRBV27	TRBJ1-6	ASRSQGASYNSPLH
TRBV9	TRBJ1-3	ASRAGAGNTIY
TRBV13	TRBJ2-3	ASSLGRTGTDTQY
TRBV11-2	TRBJ2-7	ASSLERAPSYEQY
TRBV6-5	TRBJ1-3	ASRAGDGNTIY
TRBV7-3	TRBJ2-3	ASSLNLDTQY
TRBV2	TRBJ1-5	ASSTTYASNQPQH